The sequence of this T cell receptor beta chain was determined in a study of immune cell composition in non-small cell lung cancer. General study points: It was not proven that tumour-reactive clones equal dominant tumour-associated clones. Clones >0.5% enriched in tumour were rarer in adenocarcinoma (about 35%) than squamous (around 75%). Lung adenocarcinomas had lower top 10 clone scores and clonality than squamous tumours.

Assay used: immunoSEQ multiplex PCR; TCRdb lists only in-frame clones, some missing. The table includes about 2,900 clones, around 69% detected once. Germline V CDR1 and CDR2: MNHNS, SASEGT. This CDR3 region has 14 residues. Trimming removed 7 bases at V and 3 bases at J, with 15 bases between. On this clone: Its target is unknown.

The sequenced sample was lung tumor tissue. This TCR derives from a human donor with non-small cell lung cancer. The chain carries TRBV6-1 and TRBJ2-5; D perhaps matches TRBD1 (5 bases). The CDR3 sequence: CASTFWGMEETQYF. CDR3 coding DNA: TGTGCCAGCACCTTCTGGGGCATGGAAGAGACCCAGTACTTC.